These T cell receptor beta chains were read from a single sample in a study of cytomegalovirus exposure and HLA in healthy donors. Method: immunoSEQ multiplex PCR; TCRdb's copy keeps in-frame clones and lacks some. Found here are fewer than 200,000 clones, about four fifths of them singletons; the top ten hold around 1.5%. Sequencing was done on a sample of PBMCs. The source of these receptors is a male donor in good health and CMV-seronegative. Both conserved end residues are part of each CDR3. D genes are given only for firm matches. Not all rows give a size; the values are once, few, many and, for expanded clones, a class.

TRBJ1-2 | NA | TRBD1 | TRBV6-5 | CASNGQGNYGYTF | TGTGCCAGCAACGGACAGGGCAACTATGGCTACACCTTC
TRBJ2-7 | NA | NA | TRBV5-6 | CASSFPGLAYEQYF | TGTGCCAGCAGCTTTCCTGGACTGGCCTACGAGCAGTACTTC
TRBJ2-3 | few | TRBD2 | TRBV5-4 | CASSPARGGLTDTQYF | TGTGCCAGCAGCCCGGCCCGGGGGGGCCTTACAGATACGCAGTATTTT
TRBJ2-7 | NA | NA | TRBV27 | CASSLGRRTAPYEQYF | TGTGCCAGCAGTTTAGGTAGGAGGACAGCTCCCTACGAGCAGTACTTC
TRBJ2-6 | NA | TRBD1 | TRBV18 | CASSQTARQGHSGANVLTF | TGTGCCAGCTCTCAAACAGCTCGACAGGGGCACTCTGGGGCCAACGTCCTGACTTTC
TRBJ1-1 | NA | NA | TRBV29-1 | CSARRARVDTEAFF | TGCAGCGCTCGGAGGGCCAGGGTTGACACTGAAGCTTTCTTT
TRBJ2-7 | few | NA | TRBV23-1 | CASSQSSTNDYEQYF | TGCGCCAGCAGTCAATCTTCTACTAACGACTACGAGCAGTACTTC
TRBJ1-1 | NA | NA | TRBV7-9 | CASGLEGVGNTEAFF | TGTGCCAGCGGCTTAGAAGGGGTGGGGAACACTGAAGCTTTCTTT
TRBJ2-1 | few | TRBD1 | TRBV29-1 | CSVETGNPNEQFF | TGCAGCGTAGAGACAGGGAATCCCAATGAGCAGTTCTTC
TRBJ2-7 | NA | NA | TRBV6-6 | CASRGDYEQYF | TGTGCCAGCCGGGGAGACTACGAGCAGTACTTC
TRBJ2-6 | NA | TRBD1 | TRBV6-5 | CASSKTGTGANVLTF | TGTGCCAGCAGCAAGACAGGGACTGGGGCCAACGTCCTGACTTTC
TRBJ2-7 | NA | TRBD1 | TRBV6-1 | CASARQGYEQYF | TGTGCCAGCGCTCGACAGGGGTACGAGCAGTACTTC
TRBJ1-1 | NA | NA | TRBV7-2 | CASSYSMNTEAFF | TGTGCCAGCAGCTACAGCATGAACACTGAAGCTTTCTTT
TRBJ1-5 | NA | NA | TRBV18 | CASSPPAGNQPQHF | TGTGCCAGCTCACCTCCCGCAGGGAATCAGCCCCAGCATTTT
TRBJ1-1 | NA | NA | TRBV15 | CATSPRQDMNTEAFF | TGTGCCACCAGCCCTAGACAGGACATGAACACTGAAGCTTTCTTT
TRBJ2-1 | NA | TRBD2 | TRBV28 | CASSPGGPKNEQFF | TGTGCCAGCAGTCCGGGGGGGCCTAAGAATGAGCAGTTCTTC
TRBJ2-1 | NA | NA | TRBV6-1 | CASRAYRPYNEQFF | TGTGCCAGCAGAGCCTACAGACCTTACAATGAGCAGTTCTTC
TRBJ2-1 | NA | NA | TRBV9 | CASSPAMVAGSSYNEQFF | TGTGCCAGCAGCCCAGCGATGGTAGCCGGTAGCTCCTACAATGAGCAGTTCTTC
TRBJ2-3 | once | NA | TRBV5-8 | CASSLAGSTDTQYF | TGTGCCAGCAGCTTGGCGGGGAGCACAGATACGCAGTATTTT
TRBJ1-1 | NA | NA | TRBV9 | CASSVGRNTEAFF | TGTGCCAGCAGCGTAGGCAGGAACACTGAAGCTTTCTTT
TRBJ2-4 | few | TRBD1 | TRBV11-1 | CASSKDREWAKNIQYF | TGTGCCAGCAGCAAGGACAGGGAGTGGGCCAAAAACATTCAGTACTTC
TRBJ1-1 | NA | NA | TRBV10-3 | CAISVFGTITEAFF | TGTGCCATCAGTGTCTTCGGGACAATCACTGAAGCTTTCTTT
TRBJ1-3 | NA | NA | TRBV19 | CASSIPGNTIYF | TGTGCCAGTAGTATACCCGGGAACACCATATATTTT
TRBJ1-1 | NA | NA | TRBV9 | CASSVNPGHMNTEAFF | TGTGCCAGCAGCGTAAACCCCGGACACATGAACACTGAAGCTTTCTTT
TRBJ1-2 | NA | NA | TRBV6-5 | CASGITGTYGYTF | TGTGCCAGCGGCATTACAGGGACCTATGGCTACACCTTC
TRBJ1-2 | NA | NA | TRBV5-6 | CASSLFRDTGYTF | TGTGCCAGCAGCTTGTTTCGGGATACGGGCTACACCTTC
TRBJ2-5 | NA | TRBD2 | TRBV13 | CASSSVLAGVFETQYF | TGTGCCAGCAGCTCCGTACTAGCGGGGGTTTTCGAGACCCAGTACTTC
TRBJ2-7 | NA | NA | TRBV25-1 | CASSEKSALGEQYF | TGTGCCAGCAGTGAAAAGTCGGCACTCGGGGAGCAGTACTTC